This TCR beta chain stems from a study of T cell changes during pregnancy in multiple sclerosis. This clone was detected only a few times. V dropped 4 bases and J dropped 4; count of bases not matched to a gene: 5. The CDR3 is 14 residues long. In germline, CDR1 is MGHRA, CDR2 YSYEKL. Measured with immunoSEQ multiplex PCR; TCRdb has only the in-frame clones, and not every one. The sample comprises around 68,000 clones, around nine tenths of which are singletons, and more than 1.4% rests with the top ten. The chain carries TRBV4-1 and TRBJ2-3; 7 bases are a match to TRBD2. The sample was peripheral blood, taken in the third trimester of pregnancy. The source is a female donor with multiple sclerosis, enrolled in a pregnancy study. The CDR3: CASSLGGSPDTQYF. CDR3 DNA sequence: TGCGCCAGCAGCCTGGGCGGGAGTCCAGATACGCAGTATTTT.